The 31 T cell receptor beta chains listed next were all sequenced from one sample in a study of OX40 agonist ivuxolimab in advanced cancers. The repertoire was sequenced with immunoSEQ multiplex PCR; TCRdb's copy has only in-frame clones and lacks some. The sample has 50,000 to 75,000 clones, over 80% seen once. The specimen was CD4+ or CD8+ T cells sorted from blood, collected in a trial of the OX40 agonist ivuxolimab. Receptors were obtained from an adult with an advanced solid tumor such as melanoma, head and neck, liver or kidney cancer.

The table lists this clone with a few counts. The J gene is TRBJ1-5, the V gene TRBV5-1; D uncertain. Germline V CDR1 and CDR2: SGHRS, YFSETQ. This CDR3 contains 14 residues. V lost 2 bases to trimming and J lost 5 bases, with 11 bases between them. CDR3 region: CASSLAGIDQPQHF. The CDR3 bases are TGCGCCAGCAGCTTAGCGGGGATCGATCAGCCCCAGCATTTT.

This chain uses TRBV2 with TRBJ1-5, with D unresolved. Trimming took 3 bases from V and 2 from J, leaving 11 bases between them. Germline lookup yields CDR1 SNHLY and CDR2 FYNNEI. This CDR3 has 15 residues. The CDR3 DNA follows: TGTGCCAGCAGTGATACGTGGTACGGCAATCAGCCCCAGCATTTT. It specifies CASSDTWYGNQPQHF.

CDR3 loop: CASSYAGVATNEKLFF. Here the CDR3 DNA reads TGTGCCAGCAGCTATGCAGGTGTTGCAACTAATGAAAAACTGTTTTTT. The rearrangement joins TRBV5-6 to TRBJ1-4; D uncertain. CDR3 length: 16 amino acids. Trimming shortened V by 3 bases and J by 0 bases, and 12 bases separated the two germline ends. CDR1 SGHDT and CDR2 YYEEEE come from the germline V gene.

The J gene is TRBJ2-1, the V gene TRBV6-1; D is perhaps TRBD1 (5 bases). The CDR3 is made up of 13 amino acids. The germline gives CDR1 MNHNS, CDR2 SASEGT. Deletions cut 8 bases from V and 8 bases from J, with 16 bases between. The CDR3 reads CASLEGRVDEQFF. Here the CDR3 DNA reads TGTGCCAGCCTCGAAGGCAGGGTGGATGAGCAGTTCTTC.

The rearrangement links TRBV5-4 to TRBJ2-1; D is undetermined. Germline V gene data show CDR1 as SGHNT and CDR2 as YYREEE (reference sequence). The CDR3 runs 15 residues. V lost 1 base and J lost 0, with 8 bases in between. The CDR3 region has the DNA TGTGCCAGCAGCTTGTCGGCCAGCTCCTACAATGAGCAGTTCTTC. Its protein product is CASSLSASSYNEQFF.

The chain combines TRBV7-2 with TRBJ1-2; no reliable D call. This CDR3 region has 15 residues. V was cut by 0 bases and J by 6 bases, with 14 bases left in between. Germline V lookup: CDR1 SGHTA, CDR2 FQGNSA. CDR3 DNA: TGTGCCAGCAGCTTAGCGCTGGGGAGGGCCGATGGCTACACCTTC. Encoded protein: CASSLALGRADGYTF.

The V and J genes are TRBV5-6 and TRBJ2-7; tentatively, D is TRBD2 (6 bases). This CDR3 is built from 16 residues. CDR1 SGHDT and CDR2 YYEEEE come from the germline V gene. Trimming took off 4 bases at V and 3 bases at J, with 20 bases between the two ends. The CDR3 protein is CASSTLTREMYYEQYF. The DNA for the CDR3 is TGTGCCAGCAGCACCCTGACACGGGAGATGTACTACGAGCAGTACTTC. The whole variable domain, remainder taken from reference TRBV5-6 and TRBJ2-7, is DAGVTQSPTHLIKTRGQQVTLRCSPKSGHDTVSWYQQALGQGPQFIFQYYEEEERQRGNFPDRFSGHQFPNYSSELNVNALLLGDSALYLCASSTLTREMYYEQYFGPGTRLTVT.

V is TRBV5-4 and J is TRBJ1-5; D gene unclear. Trimming shortened V by 0 bases and J by 4 bases, and 11 bases separated the two germline ends. This CDR3 contains 15 residues. Germline V CDR1 and CDR2: SGHNT, YYREEE (reference sequence). The CDR3 reads CASSLGGSGNQPQHF. CDR3 bases: TGTGCCAGCAGCTTGGGAGGGTCAGGTAATCAGCCCCAGCATTTT.

The J gene is TRBJ2-7, the V gene TRBV5-1; the D gene is possibly TRBD1 (5 bases). V was trimmed by 4 bases and J by 1 base, leaving 9 bases between them. The CDR3 sequence is 13 residues long. The V gene's germline CDR1 is SGHRS and CDR2 YFSETQ. Here the CDR3 DNA reads TGCGCCAGCAGCGCAGGGTGGTCCTACGAGCAGTACTTC. Translating gives CASSAGWSYEQYF.

The rearrangement links TRBV10-3 to TRBJ2-3; D might be TRBD2 (6 bases). Germline CDR1 reads ENHRY; CDR2 reads SYGVKD. Trimming stripped 4 bases from V and 1 base from J, with 12 bases between. CDR3 length: 15 residues. CDR3 sequence (DNA): TGTGCCATCAGTGGACTAGAGACAGGCACAGATACGCAGTATTTT. Translated, it gives CAISGLETGTDTQYF.

The genes are TRBV5-4 and TRBJ2-5, with 9 bases identical to TRBD1. The ends lost 2 bases at V and 7 bases at J; junction bases unmatched: 9. Germline loops: CDR1 SGHNT, CDR2 YYREEE (reference sequence). CDR3 length equals 15 residues. The DNA of the CDR3 is TGTGCCAGCAGCTTCGGGACAGGGAAAGCAGGGACCCAGTACTTC. Amino acid sequence: CASSFGTGKAGTQYF.

This sequence joins TRBV28 and TRBJ2-7; TRBD1 aligns across 8 bases. The CDR3 runs to 17 residues. V gave up 5 bases and J gave up 0 bases; unmatched junction bases: 12. CDR1 MDHEN and CDR2 SYDVKM come from the germline V gene. Written as DNA, the CDR3 is TGTGCCAGCAGTCCAACCCCGGGACAGGCTTTCTCCTACGAGCAGTACTTC. Amino acid sequence: CASSPTPGQAFSYEQYF.

The chain carries TRBV6-4 and TRBJ1-1; 7 nucleotides line up with TRBD1. Germline lookup yields CDR1 MRHNA and CDR2 SNTAGT. Trimming took 3 bases from V and 7 from J; bases not matched to a gene: 5. This CDR3 comprises 13 residues. CDR3 loop: CASSESRTGEAFF. CDR3 nucleotides: TGTGCCAGCAGTGAGTCCCGGACAGGTGAAGCTTTCTTT.

This chain uses TRBV5-1 with TRBJ2-5, with 11 bases identical to TRBD2. Germline V lookup: CDR1 SGHRS, CDR2 YFSETQ. There are 15 residues in the CDR3. J was trimmed by 4 bases and V by 7 bases; bases with no gene match: 9. In nucleotides, the CDR3 is TGCGCCAGCCAACGACTAGCGGGAATTGGAGAGACCCAGTACTTC. Translated: CASQRLAGIGETQYF.

J is TRBJ1-1 and V is TRBV5-1, with D possibly TRBD1 on 5 matching bases. Germline CDR1 and CDR2: SGHRS and YFSETQ. V gave up 2 bases and J gave up 3 bases, with 11 bases separating them. This CDR3 contains 14 residues. In DNA, the CDR3 is TGCGCCAGCAGCTTAGTCCAAGGGGACACTGAAGCTTTCTTT. It encodes CASSLVQGDTEAFF. Together with reference TRBV5-1 and TRBJ1-1, the CDR3 gives the full variable domain: KAGVTQTPRYLIKTRGQQVTLSCSPISGHRSVSWYQQTPGQGLQFLFEYFSETQRNKGNFPGRFSGRQFSNSRSEMNVSTLELGDSALYLCASSLVQGDTEAFFGQGTRLTVV.

The CDR3 nucleotides read TGTGCCAGCAGCTGGAGTAACCAGCTTTCGGATACGCAGTATTTT. Its translation is CASSWSNQLSDTQYF. This chain connects TRBV11-2 to TRBJ2-3; unclear D gene. The CDR3 loop spans 15 amino acids. The V gene lost 4 bases and the J gene lost 6 bases, with 17 bases spanning the gap. Germline V CDR1 and CDR2: SGHAT, FQNNGV.

This clone was detected only once. The J gene is TRBJ2-7, the V gene TRBV6-1, with TRBD2 identical over 9 bases. Trimming cost V 3 bases and J 2 bases; bases outside gene matches: 8. CDR3 length: 16 residues. Germline values: CDR1 MNHNS, CDR2 SASEGT. CDR3 DNA sequence: TGTGCCAGCAGTGACTTCAGAAGCGGGAGGACCTACGAGCAGTACTTC. Translating gives CASSDFRSGRTYEQYF.

This clone was counted between two and nine times. The CDR3 reads CATTGVVYEQFF. CDR3 nucleotides: TGTGCCACCACAGGGGTCGTATATGAGCAGTTCTTC. The chain carries TRBV28 and TRBJ2-1; TRBD1 matches at 7 bases. After removal of 10 bases from V and 8 bases from J, the junction contained 8 bases not matched to a gene. Germline CDR1 reads MDHEN; CDR2 reads SYDVKM. CDR3 length: 12 residues. The full variable domain, with the rest looked up from reference TRBV28 and TRBJ2-1, is DVKVTQSSRYLVKRTGEKVFLECVQDMDHENMFWYRQDPGLGLRLIYFSYDVKMKEKGDIPEGYSVSREKKERFSLILESASTNQTSMYLCATTGVVYEQFFGPGTRLTVL.

The chain links TRBV5-1 to TRBJ1-2; D gene ambiguous. V was shortened by 0 bases and J by 7 bases, with 13 bases between the two germline ends. In germline, CDR1 is SGHRS, CDR2 YFSETQ. CDR3 length: 14 amino acids. The DNA of the CDR3 is TGCGCCAGCAGCTTGGACGGCCAGGCATTTGGCTACACCTTC. Its protein product is CASSLDGQAFGYTF.

This clone appeared a single time. This chain joins TRBV5-1 and TRBJ2-3, with 8 bases lining up with TRBD2. V trimming: 7 bases; J trimming: 1 base; junction bases outside the gene matches: 8. CDR1 is SGHRS, CDR2 YFSETQ, per germline. This CDR3 spans 15 amino acids. The CDR3 coding sequence is TGCGCCAGCCTCTTGACAGCGGGGGGCACAGATACGCAGTATTTT. As protein: CASLLTAGGTDTQYF.

The CDR3 DNA reads TGTGCCAGCTCAGACGGGACAGCCAACACCGGGGAGCTGTTTTTT. Amino acids: CASSDGTANTGELFF. V and J are TRBV18 and TRBJ2-2, with TRBD1 matching over 7 bases. With V trimmed by 5 bases and J by 2 bases, 5 bases remained unmatched. The CDR3 is 15 residues long. Germline lookup yields CDR1 KGHSH and CDR2 LQKENI. The full variable domain, completed using reference TRBV18 and TRBJ2-2, is NAGVMQNPRHLVRRRGQEARLRCSPMKGHSHVYWYRQLPEEGLKFMVYLQKENIIDESGMPKERFSAEFPKEGPSILRIQQVVRGDSAAYFCASSDGTANTGELFFGEGSRLTVL.

The chain is built from TRBV28 and TRBJ2-7; D is possibly TRBD1 (7 bases). V was cut by 5 bases and J by 0 bases, with 20 bases left in between. The CDR3 has 17 residues. Germline CDR1 MDHEN, CDR2 SYDVKM. The CDR3 nucleotides are TGTGCCAGCAGTCACCCTACAGGGGAGGAGATCTCCTACGAGCAGTACTTC. It is translated as CASSHPTGEEISYEQYF.

This rearrangement joins TRBV7-8 to TRBJ2-5, with D hard to call. In germline, CDR1 is SGHVS, CDR2 FQNEAQ. V gave up 5 bases and J gave up 2 bases, with 18 bases separating them. This CDR3 spans 16 amino acids. CDR3 sequence reads: CASSPERTAQQETQYF. DNA of the CDR3: TGTGCCAGCAGCCCCGAGAGGACGGCACAACAAGAGACCCAGTACTTC.

The V and J genes are TRBV18 and TRBJ1-3, with D perhaps TRBD1 (5 bases). The CDR3 consists of 14 residues. Germline V CDR1 and CDR2: KGHSH, LQKENI. The V and J ends lost 2 bases and 2 bases respectively, with 7 bases between them. The CDR3 DNA reads as TGTGCCAGCTCACCAGGGGCCACTGGAAACACCATATATTTT. This translates into CASSPGATGNTIYF.

The V gene is TRBV15, the J gene TRBJ2-3, with D unclear. Germline assignment: CDR1 LNHNV and CDR2 YYDKDF (reference sequence). CDR3 length equals 15 residues. V was clipped by 5 bases and J by 2 bases, with 14 bases between them. CDR3 protein: CATSPGPYYTDTQYF. CDR3 nucleotide sequence: TGTGCCACCAGCCCGGGTCCGTATTACACAGATACGCAGTATTTT. Full variable domain (remainder filled in from reference TRBV15 and TRBJ2-3): DAMVIQNPRYQVTQFGKPVTLSCSQTLNHNVMYWYQQKSSQAPKLLFHYYDKDFNNEADTPDNFQSRRPNTSFCFLDIRSPGLGDTAMYLCATSPGPYYTDTQYFGPGTRLTVL.

The chain employs TRBV5-5 and TRBJ2-7; tentatively, D is TRBD1 or TRBD2 (5 bases each). The CDR3 length is 13 residues. Trimming cost V 4 bases and J 0 bases, with 8 bases left between them. Per the germline V gene, CDR1 is SGHKS and CDR2 is YYEKEE (reference sequence). DNA of the CDR3: TGTGCCAGCAGCGCCGGGACCTCCTACGAGCAGTACTTC. This translates into CASSAGTSYEQYF.

The chain joins TRBV27 to TRBJ2-1; either TRBD1 or TRBD2 may fit D (7 bases each). V was trimmed by 3 bases and J by 7 bases, leaving 25 bases between them. Germline V gene sequence: CDR1 MNHEY, CDR2 SMNVEV (reference sequence). CDR3 length: 18 amino acids. The CDR3 here is CASSFSSGGRGRWNEQFF. The CDR3, as DNA: TGTGCCAGCAGTTTTTCCTCAGGTGGGAGGGGGCGTTGGAATGAGCAGTTCTTC.

The chain combines TRBV5-1 with TRBJ2-7, with TRBD2 matching 10 bases. The CDR3 is made up of 16 amino acids. J was trimmed by 2 bases and V by 0 bases; bases with no gene match: 5. Per germline, CDR1 SGHRS and CDR2 YFSETQ. The CDR3 here is CASSLGSSGGTYEQYF. The CDR3 DNA is TGCGCCAGCAGCTTGGGGTCTAGCGGGGGAACCTACGAGCAGTACTTC.

This clone was found once. The chain is built from TRBV15 and TRBJ1-3, with D uncertain. V was trimmed by 1 base and J by 0 bases, leaving 16 bases between them. Germline lookup yields CDR1 LNHNV and CDR2 YYDKDF (reference sequence). The CDR3 has 18 amino acids. This CDR3 is CATSRGAAGASSGNTIYF. Here the CDR3 DNA reads TGTGCCACCAGCAGAGGGGCTGCGGGTGCCTCCTCTGGAAACACCATATATTTT.

V gene TRBV28 combines with J gene TRBJ1-5, with 8 bases aligning to TRBD1. This CDR3 is built from 13 residues. From germline, CDR1 is MDHEN and CDR2 SYDVKM. With 6 bases clipped from V and 2 bases from J, the junction kept 0 bases outside the gene matches. In nucleotides, the CDR3 is TGTGCCAGCAGCAGGGGGCGCAATCAGCCCCAGCATTTT. Its translation is CASSRGRNQPQHF.

V and J are TRBV10-1 and TRBJ2-2; TRBD1 aligns across 9 bases. With V trimmed by 6 bases and J by 2 bases, 13 bases remained unmatched. CDR3 size: 18 residues. CDR1 and CDR2 from the germline V gene are WNHNN and SYGVQD (reference sequence). The CDR3 region is CASRWGQGKSFNTGELFF. Written as DNA, the CDR3 is TGCGCCAGCAGGTGGGGACAGGGTAAGTCGTTTAACACCGGGGAGCTGTTTTTT.